This T cell receptor (beta chain) was identified during a study of a mutant IDH1 vaccine in newly diagnosed glioma. About the study: Males made up about 62% and females approximately 38% of treated patients, whose mean age was approximately 43 years.

Stated time point: week 35, safety follow-up. Every vaccine dose comprised 300 ug of mutant IDH1 20-mer peptide plus topical imiquimod. Patients underwent eight vaccinations, which took place in weeks 1, 3, 5, 7, 11, 15, 19 and 23. There were new WHO grade 3 or 4 astrocytomas in the donors, and these were IDH1-mutant and ATRX-lost. The CDR3 is 13 residues long. Germline assignment: CDR1 SGHRS and CDR2 YFSETQ. Germline trimming cut 4 bases from V and 5 bases from J; bases unmatched to any gene: 3. The method was immunoSEQ multiplex PCR; TCRdb's version includes in-frame clones alone and lacks a portion of them. Of about 54,000 clones in the sample, around 80% are singletons; the top ten hold around 4.1%. Comment on this clone: What it binds is unknown. Distinct nucleotide sequences in the sample also encode this CDR3.

This TCR was sampled from a woman aged 18-30 years with glioma. Sample: PBMCs, taken from a glioma patient whose treatment included an IDH1 peptide vaccine. This chain links TRBV5-1 with TRBJ2-5, with TRBD1 matching over 9 bases. The CDR3 DNA reads TGCGCCAGCAGCGGTGGGACAGGGGAGACCCAGTACTTC. This gives the protein CASSGGTGETQYF.